The 4 T cell receptor beta chains below come from one sample, sequenced in a study of graft-versus-host responses after intestinal transplantation. Using immunoSEQ multiplex PCR, the repertoire was profiled, and TCRdb retains in-frame clones only, with some absent. Of over 15,000 clones detected, 80% to 90% appear once; the ten largest clones hold around 6%. The sample was PBMCs, taken approximately 16 weeks after intestinal transplant. The receptors derive from a human patient who received an intestinal transplant, so some T cells may come from the graft donor.

This clone has only one observation. The chain uses TRBV7-2 and TRBJ1-1; 7 bases are a match to TRBD1. This CDR3 is built from 15 residues. V shed 5 bases and J 2 bases; nucleotides not matched to a gene: 8. Germline V gene lookup returns CDR1 SGHTA and CDR2 FQGNSA. CDR3 amino acids: CASSPQGGGNTEAFF. CDR3 nucleotides: TGTGCCAGCAGCCCACAGGGAGGGGGCAACACTGAAGCTTTCTTT.

The genes are TRBV25-1 and TRBJ2-7, with D maybe TRBD1 (6 bases). The CDR3 length is 15 residues. CDR1 is MGHDK and CDR2 is SYGVNS in the germline V gene. V shed 6 bases and J shed 4 bases, with 19 bases lying between them. CDR3 in DNA: TGTGCCAGCAGGGAACAGGGCGTTTACGGGTACGAGCAGTACTTC. It codes for CASREQGVYGYEQYF.

This clone appeared a few times. The chain recombines TRBV10-1 with TRBJ2-2, with 9 bases lining up with TRBD1. The CDR3 contains 15 residues. Germline CDR1 WNHNN, CDR2 SYGVQD (reference sequence). The junction had 2 bases not matched to a gene; V was cut back by 4 bases and J by 2 bases. The DNA of the CDR3 is TGCGCCAGCAGTGTTACAGGGGGCAACACCGGGGAGCTGTTTTTT. It is translated as CASSVTGGNTGELFF.

The chain links TRBV7-3 to TRBJ2-3; D perhaps matches TRBD1 (6 bases). Deletions cut 3 bases from V and 4 bases from J, with 14 bases between. This CDR3 has 15 residues. Germline V gene sequence: CDR1 SGHTA, CDR2 FQGTGA. The CDR3 is CASSFEISGADTQYF. CDR3 DNA sequence: TGTGCCAGCAGCTTCGAAATCTCAGGGGCAGATACGCAGTATTTT.